The 5 T cell receptor beta chains reported below all come from one sample, sequenced in a study of shared clonotypes between healthy human individuals. TCRdb keeps only in-frame clones here, not all; method: immunoSEQ multiplex PCR. The table includes hundreds of thousands of clones, around two thirds detected once. The sample comprised memory CD4+ T cells sorted from blood. Subset defined: CD45RA-negative fraction. The receptors come from a woman aged 25 to 39 in good health.

V usage is TRBV6-5 and J usage is TRBJ1-2, with D unclear. Germline assignment: CDR1 MNHEY and CDR2 SVGAGI. The CDR3 extends over 14 amino acids. The V and J ends lost 6 bases and 0 bases respectively, with 11 bases between them. The CDR3 region is CASSPGIANYGYTF. DNA of the CDR3: TGTGCCAGCAGCCCCGGGATAGCTAACTATGGCTACACCTTC.

This rearrangement joins TRBV6-5 to TRBJ2-2, with D unclear. Germline V lookup: CDR1 MNHEY, CDR2 SVGAGI. V lost 4 bases to trimming and J lost 7 bases, with 4 bases between them. The length of the CDR3 is 11 residues. CDR3 region: CASSFLGELFF. In DNA, the CDR3 is TGTGCCAGCAGTTTCCTCGGGGAGCTGTTTTTT.

This clone was seen only a few times. The chain is built from TRBV30 and TRBJ1-5; D is uncertain. In germline, CDR1 is GTSNPN, CDR2 SVGIG (reference sequence). V lost 4 bases and J lost 4, with 11 bases in between. The CDR3 is 13 residues long. CDR3 loop: CAWTSAVNQPQHF. CDR3 nucleotides: TGTGCCTGGACCTCGGCAGTGAATCAGCCCCAGCATTTT.

This chain connects TRBV5-4 to TRBJ2-5; D may be TRBD2 (5 bases). The CDR3 has 16 residues. Looked up from germline, CDR1 is SGHNT and CDR2 is YYREEE (reference sequence). The V end lost 0 bases, the J end lost 2 bases, and 14 bases lay between the germline ends. The CDR3 spells CASSLAGGLLQETQYF. In DNA form, the CDR3 reads TGTGCCAGCAGCTTGGCCGGAGGACTTTTGCAAGAGACCCAGTACTTC.

The chain uses TRBV30 and TRBJ1-5; possible D gene TRBD1, 5 bases. The germline CDR1 and CDR2 sequences are GTSNPN and SVGIG (reference sequence). V lost 0 bases to trimming and J lost 3 bases, with 6 bases between them. This CDR3 is 13 amino acids long. Here the CDR3 reads CAWSVDNNQPQHF. The CDR3 coding sequence is TGTGCCTGGAGTGTGGACAACAATCAGCCCCAGCATTTT.